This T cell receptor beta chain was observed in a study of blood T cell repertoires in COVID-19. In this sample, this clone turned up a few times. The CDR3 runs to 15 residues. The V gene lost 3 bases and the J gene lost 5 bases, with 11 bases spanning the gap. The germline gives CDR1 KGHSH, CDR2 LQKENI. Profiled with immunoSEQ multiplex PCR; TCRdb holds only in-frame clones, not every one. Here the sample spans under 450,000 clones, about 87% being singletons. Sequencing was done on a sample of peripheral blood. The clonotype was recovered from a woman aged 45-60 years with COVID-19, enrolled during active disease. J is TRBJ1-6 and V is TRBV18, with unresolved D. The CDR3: CASSPTERHNSPLHF. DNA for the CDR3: TGTGCCAGCTCACCCACCGAGAGGCATAATTCACCCCTCCACTTT. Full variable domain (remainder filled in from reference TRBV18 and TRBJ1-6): NAGVMQNPRHLVRRRGQEARLRCSPMKGHSHVYWYRQLPEEGLKFMVYLQKENIIDESGMPKERFSAEFPKEGPSILRIQQVVRGDSAAYFCASSPTERHNSPLHFGNGTRLTVT.